This T cell receptor (beta chain) was sequenced in a study of neurological immune-mediated disorders. Study results and caveats: None of the CDR3 amino acid sequences in expanded clones turned up in more than one subject, which points to private repertoires in all groups. According to phylogenetic grouping, one related-CDR3 cluster, a possible signature, contained the repertoires of 18 of 34 multiple sclerosis patients.

TCRdb re-derived calls from the 5' RACE reads in MiXCR, one entry per CDR3 protein. Seen here are 84,000 or so distinct CDR3 sequences, 4.3% observed once, and the top ten hold around 5.8%. Time point here: longitudinal time-point 3. Trimming stripped 0 bases from V and 7 bases from J, with 7 bases between. This CDR3 contains 14 residues. Looked up from germline, CDR1 is SGHTA and CDR2 is FQGNSA. This clonotype has just a few counts. Its target is not known. The genes are TRBV7-2 and TRBJ1-6; D gene ambiguous. The source of this sequence is a woman aged 55-75 years with multiple sclerosis. The sample comprised PBMCs. DNA for the CDR3: TGTGCCAGCAGCTTAGCGCCGGCCAATTCACCCCTCCACTTT. It specifies CASSLAPANSPLHF.